Shown below are 18 T cell receptor beta chains from a single sample sequenced in a study of shared clonotypes between healthy human individuals. Clones were read by immunoSEQ multiplex PCR, and TCRdb kept only the in-frame ones, dropping some. The sample shows roughly 700,000 clones, 74% of them seen only once. The specimen was memory CD4+ T cells sorted from blood. The subset denotes: CD45RA-negative fraction. The receptors come from a woman aged 25 to 39 in good health.

For this clone: One end of the junction varies from germline; a read error may be responsible. The genes are TRBV2 and TRBJ2-7, with unresolved D. Germline CDR1 SNHLY, CDR2 FYNNEI. CDR3 length: 12 amino acids. The CDR3 DNA sequence: TGTGCCAGCAGGGAAGGATCCTACGAGCAGTACTTC. Translation gives CASREGSYEQYF.

This CDR3 is CASSSAEDRTNEKLFF. CDR3 bases: TGTGCCAGCAGTTCCGCGGAGGACAGAACTAATGAAAAACTGTTTTTT. The chain combines TRBV27 with TRBJ1-4, with D possibly TRBD1 on 6 matching bases. CDR3 length: 16 residues. Trimming pared 4 bases from V and 1 base from J, leaving 13 bases between. Germline V gene data show CDR1 as MNHEY and CDR2 as SMNVEV (reference sequence).

The gene calls are TRBV9 and TRBJ2-2; 9 bases fit TRBD1. Trimming cost V 3 bases and J 4 bases; bases outside gene matches: 7. The germline CDR1 and CDR2 sequences are SGDLS and YYNGEE. This CDR3 comprises 16 residues. The CDR3: CASSATQGAGTGELFF. The CDR3 DNA is TGTGCCAGCAGCGCCACACAGGGGGCTGGCACCGGGGAGCTGTTTTTT.

V and J are TRBV5-1 and TRBJ2-1; no clear D gene. CDR1 SGHRS and CDR2 YFSETQ come from the germline V gene. The CDR3 sequence is 16 residues long. V was pared by 3 bases and J by 2 bases, with 15 bases between. Here the CDR3 DNA reads TGCGCCAGCAGCTCCGTGGCGGCCTCCACCTACAATGAGCAGTTCTTC. It yields the protein CASSSVAASTYNEQFF. Drawing the rest from reference TRBV5-1 and TRBJ2-1, the complete variable domain is KAGVTQTPRYLIKTRGQQVTLSCSPISGHRSVSWYQQTPGQGLQFLFEYFSETQRNKGNFPGRFSGRQFSNSRSEMNVSTLELGDSALYLCASSSVAASTYNEQFFGPGTRLTVL.

This clone was seen a handful of times. This chain uses TRBV28 with TRBJ2-1; TRBD2 is a possible D gene (7 bases). The V end lost 9 bases, the J end lost 4 bases, and 25 bases lay between the germline ends. This CDR3 comprises 17 residues. The germline gives CDR1 MDHEN, CDR2 SYDVKM. The CDR3 is CASPPGGPRTLYNEQFF. CDR3 bases: TGTGCCAGTCCCCCGGGGGGCCCCCGGACTCTATACAATGAGCAGTTCTTC.

This chain links TRBV27 with TRBJ1-2, with D perhaps matching TRBD1 (5 bases). CDR1 MNHEY and CDR2 SMNVEV come from the germline V gene (reference sequence). This CDR3 has 14 amino acids. With 5 bases removed from V and 4 bases from J, the gap between germline ends came to 14 bases. CDR3 amino acids: CASSLMGGGYGYTF. The CDR3 DNA sequence: TGTGCCAGCAGTCTTATGGGGGGGGGCTATGGCTACACCTTC.

This rearrangement joins TRBV6-5 to TRBJ2-5; D not resolved. The CDR3 consists of 12 residues. Trimming left V 1 base short and J 4 bases short, with 4 bases between. Per the germline V gene, CDR1 is MNHEY and CDR2 is SVGAGI. The CDR3 DNA is TGTGCCAGCAGTTACTACAGAGAGACCCAGTACTTC. This encodes CASSYYRETQYF.

This rearrangement joins TRBV7-9 to TRBJ1-1, with 8 positions matching TRBD1. CDR1 and CDR2 from the germline V gene are SEHNR and FQNEAQ (reference sequence). V was clipped by 4 bases and J by 3 bases; unmatched bases: 4. The CDR3 loop spans 14 amino acids. CDR3 amino acids: CASSSGQADTEAFF. The CDR3 nucleotides read TGTGCCAGCAGCTCGGGACAGGCGGACACTGAAGCTTTCTTT.

The genes are TRBV5-1 and TRBJ1-1, with D perhaps TRBD1 (6 bases). The germline CDR1 and CDR2 sequences are SGHRS and YFSETQ. Between the trimmed V and J ends, which lost 3 bases and 4 bases, there was a span of 16 bases. The CDR3 covers 15 residues. CDR3 in amino acids: CASSYTGTSGTEAFF. The CDR3 bases are TGCGCCAGCAGCTACACAGGGACGAGTGGCACTGAAGCTTTCTTT.

The rearrangement uses TRBV28 and TRBJ1-5; D is unresolved. Trimming pared 0 bases from V and 5 bases from J, leaving 5 bases between. The germline gives CDR1 MDHEN, CDR2 SYDVKM. The CDR3 runs to 13 residues. The CDR3 protein is CASSLWGYQPQHF. In DNA, the CDR3 is TGTGCCAGCAGTTTATGGGGTTATCAGCCCCAGCATTTT.

The genes are TRBV4-1 and TRBJ2-5, with D perhaps assigned TRBD1 or TRBD2 (5 bases each). Germline V CDR1 and CDR2: MGHRA, YSYEKL. V was shortened by 0 bases and J by 3 bases, with 14 bases between the two germline ends. The CDR3 has 16 amino acids. CDR3 nucleotide sequence: TGCGCCAGCAGCCAAGATGAAGGGTGGGACGAAGAGACCCAGTACTTC. Its translation: CASSQDEGWDEETQYF.

DNA of the CDR3: TGTGCCAGCAGCCCCGGGCGACTAGCGGGAGCCACCGGGGAGCTGTTTTTT. Its protein is CASSPGRLAGATGELFF. The V call is TRBV7-9, the J call TRBJ2-2, with 12 bases lining up with TRBD2. This CDR3 has 17 amino acids. Trimming cost V 5 bases and J 4 bases; bases outside gene matches: 8. Germline assignment: CDR1 SEHNR and CDR2 FQNEAQ (reference sequence).

This clone was counted once. V usage is TRBV4-2 and J usage is TRBJ1-2, with TRBD1 matching 9 bases. Germline assignment: CDR1 LGHNA and CDR2 YNFKEQ. CDR3 size: 17 residues. Trimming cost V 0 bases and J 4 bases; bases outside gene matches: 9. The CDR3 nucleotides are TGTGCCAGCAGCCAAGATCAGGCGACAGGGGGTCTCTATGGCTACACCTTC. It codes for CASSQDQATGGLYGYTF.

The chain is built from TRBV28 and TRBJ2-3; 8 nucleotides align to TRBD1. The V gene end was trimmed by 4 bases and the J gene end by 4 bases; junction bases not matched to a gene: 10. The germline gives CDR1 MDHEN, CDR2 SYDVKM. The CDR3 has 16 amino acids. CDR3 in amino acids: CASSSGTGIRADTQYF. CDR3 nucleotides: TGTGCCAGCAGTTCTGGGACAGGAATTAGGGCAGATACGCAGTATTTT.

The genes are TRBV6-5 and TRBJ2-1, with 8 bases matching TRBD1. Germline V CDR1 and CDR2: MNHEY, SVGAGI. V was clipped by 5 bases and J by 8 bases; unmatched bases: 8. The CDR3 covers 14 residues. The CDR3 spells CASSTRTGSDEQFF. DNA for the CDR3: TGTGCCAGCAGTACCAGGACAGGGAGCGATGAGCAGTTCTTC.

The V gene is TRBV6-4, the J gene TRBJ2-7; 13 bases are a match to TRBD2. Trimming cost V 6 bases and J 3 bases; bases outside gene matches: 2. CDR3 size: 14 residues. Germline assignment: CDR1 MRHNA and CDR2 SNTAGT. The CDR3 DNA reads TGTGCCAGCAGGGGACTAGCGGGACTCTACGAGCAGTACTTC. Translating gives CASRGLAGLYEQYF.

V gene TRBV6-1 combines with J gene TRBJ2-7, with D perhaps matching TRBD1 (6 bases). This CDR3 comprises 13 residues. Germline values: CDR1 MNHNS, CDR2 SASEGT. V lost 5 bases and J 4 bases, leaving 12 bases between the germline ends. The chain's CDR3 is CASSNRVVYEQYF. For the CDR3, the DNA is TGTGCCAGCAGTAACAGGGTGGTATACGAGCAGTACTTC.

The chain has TRBV27 and TRBJ2-7; D not resolved. This CDR3 is built from 14 residues. CDR1 is MNHEY and CDR2 is SMNVEV in the germline V gene (reference sequence). Deletions cut 0 bases from V and 0 bases from J, with 6 bases between. The DNA for the CDR3 is TGTGCCAGCAGTTTATCGTCCCACTCCTACGAGCAGTACTTC. This encodes CASSLSSHSYEQYF.